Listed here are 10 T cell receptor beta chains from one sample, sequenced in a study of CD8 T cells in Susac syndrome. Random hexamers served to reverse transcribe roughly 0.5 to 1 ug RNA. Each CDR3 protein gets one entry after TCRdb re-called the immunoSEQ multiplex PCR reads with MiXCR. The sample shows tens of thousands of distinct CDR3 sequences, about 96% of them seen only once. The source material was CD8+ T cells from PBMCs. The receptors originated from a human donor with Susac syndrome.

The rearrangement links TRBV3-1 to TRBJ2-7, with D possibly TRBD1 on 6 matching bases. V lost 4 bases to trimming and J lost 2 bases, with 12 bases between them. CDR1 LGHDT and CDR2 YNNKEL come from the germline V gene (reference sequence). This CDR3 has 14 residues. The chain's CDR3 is CASSLERGTYEQYF. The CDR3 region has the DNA TGTGCCAGCAGCCTTGAGAGGGGGACCTACGAGCAGTACTTC.

In DNA form, the CDR3 reads TGTGCCAGCAGTTTAGCCGCAGGGATTAACACCGGGGAGCTGTTTTTT. Translated, it gives CASSLAAGINTGELFF. The V and J genes are TRBV12-3 or TRBV12-4 and TRBJ2-2, with D maybe TRBD1 (5 bases). CDR3 length: 16 residues. Trimming cost V 0 bases and J 2 bases, with 10 bases left between them.

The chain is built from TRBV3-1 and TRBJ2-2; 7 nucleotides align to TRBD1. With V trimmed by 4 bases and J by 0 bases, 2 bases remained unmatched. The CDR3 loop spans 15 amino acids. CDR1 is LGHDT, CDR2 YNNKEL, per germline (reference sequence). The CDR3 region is CASSLGTANTGELFF. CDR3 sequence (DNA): TGTGCCAGCAGCCTTGGGACAGCGAACACCGGGGAGCTGTTTTTT.

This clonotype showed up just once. Written as DNA, the CDR3 is TGTGCCAGCTCACCCCGGACGGGTGATACCTACGAGCAGTACTTC. It codes for CASSPRTGDTYEQYF. V is TRBV18 and J is TRBJ2-7; no definite D call. CDR1 and CDR2 (germline): KGHSH, LQKENI. The CDR3 length is 15 residues. The V and J ends lost 3 bases and 2 bases respectively, with 14 bases between them.

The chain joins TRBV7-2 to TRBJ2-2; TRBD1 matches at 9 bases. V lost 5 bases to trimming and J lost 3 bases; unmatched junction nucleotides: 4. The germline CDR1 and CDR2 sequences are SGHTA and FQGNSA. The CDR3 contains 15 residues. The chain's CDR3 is CASSAWTGDTGELFF. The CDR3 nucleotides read TGTGCCAGCAGCGCTTGGACAGGGGACACCGGGGAGCTGTTTTTT. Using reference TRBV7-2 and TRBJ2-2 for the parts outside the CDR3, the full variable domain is GAGVSQSPSNKVTEKGKDVELRCDPISGHTALYWYRQSLGQGLEFLIYFQGNSAPDKSGLPSDRFSAERTGGSVSTLTIQRTQQEDSAVYLCASSAWTGDTGELFFGEGSRLTVL.

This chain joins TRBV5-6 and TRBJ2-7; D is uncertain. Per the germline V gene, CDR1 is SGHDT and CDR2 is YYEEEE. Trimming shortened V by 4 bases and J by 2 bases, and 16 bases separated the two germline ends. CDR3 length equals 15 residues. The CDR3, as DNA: TGTGCCAGCAGCCCAACCCGGCAGACCACCTACGAGCAGTACTTC. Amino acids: CASSPTRQTTYEQYF.

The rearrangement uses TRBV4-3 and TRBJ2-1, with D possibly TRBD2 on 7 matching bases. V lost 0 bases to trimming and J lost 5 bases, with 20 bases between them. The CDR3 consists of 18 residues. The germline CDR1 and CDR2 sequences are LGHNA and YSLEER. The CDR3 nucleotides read TGCGCCAGCAGCCAAGATCGGGCGGGGGCCAATTCGGACAATGAGCAGTTCTTC. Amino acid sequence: CASSQDRAGANSDNEQFF.

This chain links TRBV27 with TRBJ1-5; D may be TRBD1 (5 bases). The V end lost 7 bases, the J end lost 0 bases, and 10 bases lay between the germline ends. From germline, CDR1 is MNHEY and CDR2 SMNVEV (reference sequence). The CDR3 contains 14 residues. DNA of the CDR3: TGTGCCAGCAAGGCAGGGAATAGCAATCAGCCCCAGCATTTT. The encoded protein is CASKAGNSNQPQHF.

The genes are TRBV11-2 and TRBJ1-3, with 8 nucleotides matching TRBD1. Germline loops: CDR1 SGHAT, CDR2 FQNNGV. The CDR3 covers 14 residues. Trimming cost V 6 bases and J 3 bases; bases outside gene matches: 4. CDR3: CASRLQGDGNTIYF. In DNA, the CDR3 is TGTGCCAGCAGACTACAGGGGGATGGAAACACCATATATTTT.

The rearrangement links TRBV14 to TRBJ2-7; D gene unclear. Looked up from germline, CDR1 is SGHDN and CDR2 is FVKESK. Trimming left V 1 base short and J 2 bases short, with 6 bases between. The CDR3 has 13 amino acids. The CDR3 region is CASSQGLAYEQYF. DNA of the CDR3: TGTGCCAGCAGCCAAGGTCTGGCCTACGAGCAGTACTTC.